This entry features one TCR beta chain sequence. This entry comes from a study of blood T cell repertoires in COVID-19. Study-level background: PBMCs, B-cell-depleted T cells, or T cells were the source of the cDNA or gDNA that made up the material.

Original methodology: Estimates of nucleated cell counts were drawn from the amplification of reference gene primers. Repertoires were generated with immunoSEQ multiplex PCR, while TCRdb's copy carries only in-frame clones and drops some. V and J calls and clone size follow that table, whereas D and trimming were derived from the DNA. The sample lists 55,000 to 95,000 clones; roughly 82% were seen once. The TCR sequence derives from a woman aged 55-69 years with acute or convalescent COVID-19. The sequenced material came from peripheral blood.

This CDR3 reads CASSGDRDNEKLFF. CDR3 bases: TGTGCCAGCAGTGGGGACAGGGATAATGAAAAACTGTTTTTT. J is TRBJ1-4 and V is TRBV28; 9 bases align to TRBD1. The CDR3 is 14 amino acids. Trimming cost V 5 bases and J 4 bases; bases outside gene matches: 2. Germline V gives CDR1 MDHEN, CDR2 SYDVKM. Supplemented by reference TRBV28 and TRBJ1-4, the full variable domain reads DVKVTQSSRYLVKRTGEKVFLECVQDMDHENMFWYRQDPGLGLRLIYFSYDVKMKEKGDIPEGYSVSREKKERFSLILESASTNQTSMYLCASSGDRDNEKLFFGSGTQLSVL.